The 17 T cell receptor beta chains below all came from one sample that was sequenced in a study of T cell repertoires in cytomegalovirus infection. TCRdb analysed the reads with MiXCR anew, one entry per CDR3 protein. This table has some 150,000 distinct CDR3 sequences, 5.5% to 8% appearing once. Specimen: PBMCs. These receptors were collected from a human donor in good health (CMV status not recorded). Some clones in this sample may be carry-over from other donors' samples.

At least ten counts were recorded for this clonotype. The rearrangement uses TRBV7-2 and TRBJ2-5; the D gene is possibly TRBD1 (6 bases). Trimming pared 3 bases from V and 0 bases from J, leaving 11 bases between. This CDR3 comprises 15 residues. Germline-derived CDR1 and CDR2 are SGHTA and FQGNSA. The CDR3 DNA is TGTGCCAGCAGCTTTAACGGACAGTACCAAGAGACCCAGTACTTC. Residues: CASSFNGQYQETQYF. The complete variable domain, with remaining parts taken from reference TRBV7-2 and TRBJ2-5, reads GAGVSQSPSNKVTEKGKDVELRCDPISGHTALYWYRQSLGQGLEFLIYFQGNSAPDKSGLPSDRFSAERTGGSVSTLTIQRTQQEDSAVYLCASSFNGQYQETQYFGPGTRLLVL.

The table lists this clonotype with many counts. The rearrangement links TRBV28 to TRBJ1-1; tentative D call: TRBD1 (5 bases). Trimming cost V 10 bases and J 5 bases, with 20 bases left between them. CDR1 is MDHEN, CDR2 SYDVKM, per germline. CDR3 length: 14 amino acids. This chain's CDR3 is CATSGRGARTEAFF. CDR3 DNA: TGTGCCACCTCAGGGAGGGGCGCGCGGACTGAAGCTTTCTTT.

This clonotype was detected ten times or more. The V call is TRBV7-2, the J call TRBJ1-4, with D unclear. In germline, CDR1 is SGHTA, CDR2 FQGNSA. V was trimmed by 2 bases and J by 4 bases, leaving 5 bases between them. The CDR3 has 13 amino acids. Here the CDR3 DNA reads TGTGCCAGCAGCTTACAGGTTAATGAAAAACTGTTTTTT. It yields the protein CASSLQVNEKLFF.

The CDR3 loop reads CSVQTRGYTF. The CDR3 bases are TGCAGCGTTCAGACACGCGGCTACACCTTC. This chain uses TRBV29-1 with TRBJ1-2; D is ambiguous. The germline CDR1 and CDR2 sequences are SQVTM and ANQGSEA. The CDR3 extends over 10 amino acids. V shed 5 bases and J shed 8 bases, with 9 bases lying between them.

This clonotype was detected a few times. The V call is TRBV19, the J call TRBJ1-3; D unclear. The CDR3 contains 16 residues. Deletions cut 4 bases from V and 2 bases from J, with 15 bases between. Germline V gives CDR1 LNHDA, CDR2 SQIVND (reference sequence). The CDR3 DNA follows: TGTGCCAGTAGTACCATCGGGATGGCAGCTGGAAACACCATATATTTT. Translated: CASSTIGMAAGNTIYF.

This clonotype was recorded many times. The chain combines TRBV5-1 with TRBJ2-7; 8 positions agree with TRBD2. The V and J ends lost 2 bases and 6 bases, in that order; junction bases with no gene match: 4. The CDR3 is 13 amino acids. Germline CDR1 SGHRS, CDR2 YFSETQ. CDR3 coding DNA: TGCGCCAGCAGCTTCCTCCGGGAGGGCGAGCAGTACTTC. It encodes CASSFLREGEQYF.

Many counts were recorded for this clonotype. The rearrangement links TRBV4-2 to TRBJ2-7; TRBD1 aligns across 8 bases. The junction had 7 bases not matched to a gene; V was cut back by 0 bases and J by 6 bases. The germline V gene encodes CDR1 LGHNA and CDR2 YNFKEQ. This CDR3 is 15 amino acids long. This CDR3 reads CASSQDDQGAREQYF. The CDR3 region has the DNA TGTGCCAGCAGCCAAGATGACCAGGGGGCCCGCGAGCAGTACTTC.

This clonotype was observed at least ten times. The chain uses TRBV19 and TRBJ2-6; unclear D gene. V was trimmed by 3 bases and J by 0 bases, leaving 6 bases between them. The CDR3 runs to 15 residues. Germline values: CDR1 LNHDA, CDR2 SQIVND (reference sequence). The CDR3 protein is CASSIGFSGANVLTF. DNA of the CDR3: TGTGCCAGTAGTATCGGATTCTCTGGGGCCAACGTCCTGACTTTC.

This clonotype was counted at least ten times. The genes are TRBV20-1 and TRBJ2-3; unclear D gene. The CDR3 is 12 amino acids. Germline V gives CDR1 DFQATT, CDR2 SNEGSKA (reference sequence). V was trimmed by 3 bases and J by 1 base, leaving 5 bases between them. The CDR3: CSASLRTDTQYF. The CDR3 DNA sequence: TGCAGTGCTAGCCTACGCACAGATACGCAGTATTTT.

This clonotype was seen repeatedly, ten times or more. CDR3 protein: CASSATPHQPQHF. The CDR3 DNA sequence: TGTGCCAGCAGCGCGACTCCTCATCAGCCCCAGCATTTT. The chain carries TRBV5-5 and TRBJ1-5; D is unresolved. The length of the CDR3 is 13 residues. The ends were cut back, 4 bases at V and 5 bases at J, with 10 bases in the middle. The V gene's germline CDR1 is SGHKS and CDR2 YYEKEE (reference sequence). Variable domain in full (rest from reference TRBV5-5 and TRBJ1-5): DAGVTQSPTHLIKTRGQQVTLRCSPISGHKSVSWYQQVLGQGPQFIFQYYEKEERGRGNFPDRFSARQFPNYSSELNVNALLLGDSALYLCASSATPHQPQHFGDGTRLSIL.

In its sample, this clonotype was seen many times. V is TRBV7-9 and J is TRBJ1-4; TRBD1 matches 12 bases. The CDR3 runs 15 residues. J gave up 6 bases and V 4 bases, and 3 bases lay outside the gene matches. Germline-derived CDR1 and CDR2 are SEHNR and FQNEAQ (reference sequence). This CDR3 is CASSSRDRGHEKLFF. CDR3 DNA sequence: TGTGCCAGCAGCTCCCGGGACAGGGGGCATGAAAAACTGTTTTTT.

In this sample, this clonotype turned up many times. CDR3 in amino acids: CASSLQGRDGELFF. In DNA form, the CDR3 reads TGTGCCAGCAGCCTCCAGGGGAGGGACGGGGAGCTGTTTTTT. This chain connects TRBV3-1 to TRBJ2-2; maybe TRBD2 (7 bases). This CDR3 has 14 residues. V dropped 4 bases and J dropped 7 bases, with 13 bases sitting between them. Per the germline V gene, CDR1 is LGHDT and CDR2 is YNNKEL (reference sequence).

The table lists this clonotype with many counts. V usage is TRBV7-2 and J usage is TRBJ1-5; 9 nucleotides align to TRBD1. The CDR3 runs to 14 residues. V was clipped by 2 bases and J by 7 bases; unmatched bases: 3. Germline loops: CDR1 SGHTA, CDR2 FQGNSA. CDR3 bases: TGTGCCAGCAGCTTAAGGACAGGGGAGCAGCCCCAGCATTTT. Amino acid sequence: CASSLRTGEQPQHF.

The table lists this clonotype with many counts. This chain uses TRBV7-2 with TRBJ1-3; D is ambiguous. V lost 4 bases and J 4 bases, leaving 8 bases between the germline ends. The CDR3 is 13 residues long. The V gene's germline CDR1 is SGHTA and CDR2 FQGNSA. CDR3 nucleotide sequence: TGTGCCAGCAGCTCGGGCCTCGGAAACACCATATATTTT. It is translated as CASSSGLGNTIYF.

The table lists this clonotype with many counts. The chain couples TRBV7-2 to TRBJ2-7; 8 bases fit TRBD2. Losses at the gene ends were 5 bases for V and 0 bases for J; bases not matched to a gene: 9. The CDR3 length is 16 residues. Germline CDR1 reads SGHTA; CDR2 reads FQGNSA. CDR3 sequence reads: CASSPSRGGRSYEQYF. In DNA form, the CDR3 reads TGTGCCAGCAGCCCTTCGCGCGGGGGGCGCTCCTACGAGCAGTACTTC.

The chain employs TRBV29-1 and TRBJ2-7; D is unresolved. Trimming removed 7 bases at V and 2 bases at J, with 9 bases between. The CDR3 contains 11 residues. Looked up from germline, CDR1 is SQVTM and CDR2 is ANQGSEA. The CDR3 is CSAVGTYEQYF. The CDR3 DNA is TGCAGCGCTGTGGGAACCTACGAGCAGTACTTC.

This clonotype was seen ten or more times. The chain employs TRBV7-6 and TRBJ1-2, with a possible D match to TRBD1 (6 bases). Germline V gene lookup returns CDR1 SGHVS and CDR2 FNYEAQ. This CDR3 spans 16 amino acids. Trimming left V 4 bases short and J 8 bases short, with 23 bases between. CDR3: CASSSSNMGGASGYTF. The CDR3 DNA reads TGTGCCAGCAGCTCGAGTAACATGGGGGGCGCGTCCGGCTACACCTTC.